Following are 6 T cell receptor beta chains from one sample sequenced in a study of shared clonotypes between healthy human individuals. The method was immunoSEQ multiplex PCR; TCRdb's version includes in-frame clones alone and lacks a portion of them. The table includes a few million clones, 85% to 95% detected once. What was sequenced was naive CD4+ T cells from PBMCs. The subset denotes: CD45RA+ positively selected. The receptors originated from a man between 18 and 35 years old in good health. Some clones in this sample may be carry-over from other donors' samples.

The chain's CDR3 is CASINGQGLFQPQHF. For the CDR3, the DNA is TGTGCCAGCATTAATGGGCAGGGATTGTTTCAGCCCCAGCATTTT. The V and J genes are TRBV28 and TRBJ1-5, with D possibly TRBD1 on 5 matching bases. V was shortened by 7 bases and J by 6 bases, with 19 bases between the two germline ends. The CDR3 has 15 residues. CDR1 is MDHEN and CDR2 is SYDVKM in the germline V gene. Filled out from reference TRBV28 and TRBJ1-5, the complete variable domain reads DVKVTQSSRYLVKRTGEKVFLECVQDMDHENMFWYRQDPGLGLRLIYFSYDVKMKEKGDIPEGYSVSREKKERFSLILESASTNQTSMYLCASINGQGLFQPQHFGDGTRLSIL.

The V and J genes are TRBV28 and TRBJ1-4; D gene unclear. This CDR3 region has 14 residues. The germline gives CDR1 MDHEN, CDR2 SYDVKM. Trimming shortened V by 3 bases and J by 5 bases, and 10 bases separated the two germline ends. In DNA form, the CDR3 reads TGTGCCAGCAGTTTTCGAACCCCGAATGAAAAACTGTTTTTT. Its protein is CASSFRTPNEKLFF.

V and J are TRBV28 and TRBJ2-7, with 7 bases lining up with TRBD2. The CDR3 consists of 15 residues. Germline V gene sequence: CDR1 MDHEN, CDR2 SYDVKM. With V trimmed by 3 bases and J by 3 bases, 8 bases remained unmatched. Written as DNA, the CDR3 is TGTGCCAGCAGTTTTTCCTCGGCGGGAGTCTACGAGCAGTACTTC. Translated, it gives CASSFSSAGVYEQYF.

CDR3 loop: CASGVDPGLAGGYTDTQYF. CDR3 in DNA: TGTGCTAGTGGGGTTGATCCGGGACTAGCGGGAGGGTACACAGATACGCAGTATTTT. This chain joins TRBV12-5 and TRBJ2-3; 16 nucleotides align to TRBD2. The V segment lost 6 bases and the J segment 2 bases; nucleotides outside the gene matches: 11. The CDR3 consists of 19 residues. CDR1 and CDR2 from the germline V gene are LGHNT and FRNRAP.

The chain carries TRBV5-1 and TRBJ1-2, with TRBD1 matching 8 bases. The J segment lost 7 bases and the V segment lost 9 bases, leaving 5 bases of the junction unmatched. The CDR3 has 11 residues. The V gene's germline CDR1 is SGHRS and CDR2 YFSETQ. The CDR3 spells CATGDRSGYTF. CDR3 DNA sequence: TGCGCCACAGGGGACAGGTCTGGCTACACCTTC.

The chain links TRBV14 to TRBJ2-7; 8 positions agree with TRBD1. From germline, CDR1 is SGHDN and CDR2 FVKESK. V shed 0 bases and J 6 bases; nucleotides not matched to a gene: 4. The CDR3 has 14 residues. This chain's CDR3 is CASSQDRGLGEQYF. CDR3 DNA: TGTGCCAGCAGCCAAGACAGGGGGCTCGGCGAGCAGTACTTC.